This TCR beta chain comes out of a study of post-analysis software for immune sequencing data. Study outcomes and limitations: Four to six TRBV segments (TRBV5-6, TRBV5-1 and TRBV20-1 among them) occurred more frequently in patients than in controls.

Unique-molecular-identifier-tagged TCR beta cDNA libraries were used. In TCRdb, the PCR reads were re-called with MiXCR into one record per CDR3 protein. The repertoire holds about 160,000 distinct CDR3 sequences, under 40% seen once, with under 30% in the top ten. This clonotype was seen a few times. Its target is not known. V lost 5 bases, J lost 8 bases, and 12 bases lay in between. This CDR3 has 13 residues. Germline V gene lookup returns CDR1 KGHDR and CDR2 SFDVKD. V usage is TRBV24-1 and J usage is TRBJ2-1; D is possibly TRBD1 (5 bases). The TCR originated in a girl aged 10 to 17 with multiple sclerosis. The specimen was blood, collected after autologous hematopoietic stem cell transplantation. CDR3 sequence: CATSVSGWDEQFF. The DNA for the CDR3 is TGTGCCACCAGTGTTTCAGGGTGGGATGAGCAGTTCTTC.